This T cell receptor beta chain was captured by sequencing in a study of cytomegalovirus exposure and HLA in healthy donors. Notes on the study in general: About 87% or about 30% of the time was how often most TCR beta V segments were productive, according to an earlier analysis. The investigators catalogued some 160 TCR beta chains as cytomegalovirus-associated. In a later analysis, TCR beta V- and J-gene trimming showed a link to a missense DCLRE1C variant.

The CDR3 sequence is 19 residues long. As to this clone: Antigen unknown.

At sampling all donors were nominally healthy, likely with unrecorded immune exposures. A multiplex PCR was run with 60 Vbeta primers and 13 Jbeta primers. This table comes from immunoSEQ multiplex PCR, and its TCRdb copy is limited to in-frame clones, with some not included. The data contain some 160,000 clones, about 78% of them singletons. Sequenced: PBMCs. This clonotype was sampled from a male donor in good health and CMV-seronegative. The chain has TRBV21-1 and TRBJ1-6; the listed D gene, TRBD1, was not tested against the DNA. TRBV21-1 is a recognized pseudogene. In DNA, the CDR3 is TGTGCCAGCAGCAAATTTAACTTTGGAGGGACAGGCTTGAATTCACCCCTCCACTTT. It codes for CASSKFNFGGTGLNSPLHF.